The 16 T cell receptor beta chains below come from one sample, sequenced in a study of blood T cell repertoires in COVID-19. Sequenced by immunoSEQ multiplex PCR; TCRdb stores in-frame clones only, minus some. The repertoire has about 150,000 clones, around four fifths of them found once; the top ten carry roughly 8%. The sequenced material came from PBMCs or T cells enriched from blood (not recorded which). The receptor set was obtained from a woman aged 45-65 years who had recovered from COVID-19.

The chain joins TRBV5-8 to TRBJ2-5, with 11 positions matching TRBD1. CDR3 size: 15 residues. In germline, CDR1 is SGHTS, CDR2 YDEGEE. The J segment lost 5 bases and the V segment lost 4 bases, leaving 7 bases of the junction unmatched. The CDR3 sequence: CASSPRTGGLETQYF. The CDR3 nucleotides read TGTGCCAGCAGCCCCCGGACAGGGGGCTTGGAGACCCAGTACTTC.

V usage is TRBV10-1 and J usage is TRBJ2-3; 14 positions match TRBD2. Germline trimming cut 7 bases from V and 0 bases from J; bases unmatched to any gene: 6. The CDR3 loop spans 17 amino acids. Germline V CDR1 and CDR2: WNHNN, SYGVQD (reference sequence). The CDR3 DNA follows: TGCGCCAGCACGGAGACTAGCGGGGGGGTAAGCACAGATACGCAGTATTTT. It encodes CASTETSGGVSTDTQYF.

The chain links TRBV20-1 to TRBJ2-4; tentative D call: TRBD2 (5 bases). The CDR3 spans 13 residues. The V gene's germline CDR1 is DFQATT and CDR2 SNEGSKA (reference sequence). Deletions cut 3 bases from V and 6 bases from J, with 12 bases between. The CDR3: CSASRVGRNIQYF. In DNA, the CDR3 is TGCAGTGCTAGTCGGGTTGGGAGAAACATTCAGTACTTC.

The chain combines TRBV19 with TRBJ2-2; perhaps TRBD2 as D (6 bases). Trimming stripped 5 bases from V and 1 base from J, with 8 bases between. Germline V gene data show CDR1 as LNHDA and CDR2 as SQIVND (reference sequence). This CDR3 has 14 residues. The chain's CDR3 is CASSGSGNTGELFF. The CDR3 DNA follows: TGTGCCAGTAGTGGTAGCGGGAACACCGGGGAGCTGTTTTTT.

This chain joins TRBV7-9 and TRBJ2-2, with 8 bases that match TRBD1. The CDR3 has 15 amino acids. The junction had 9 bases not matched to a gene; V was cut back by 8 bases and J by 4 bases. From germline, CDR1 is SEHNR and CDR2 FQNEAQ (reference sequence). Here the CDR3 reads CASRSTGVATGELFF. In DNA form, the CDR3 reads TGTGCCAGCCGATCGACAGGGGTGGCCACCGGGGAGCTGTTTTTT.

The chain couples TRBV11-2 to TRBJ2-1; 8 bases are a match to TRBD2. This CDR3 is built from 19 residues. V lost 7 bases to trimming and J lost 0 bases; unmatched junction nucleotides: 17. Germline CDR1 and CDR2: SGHAT and FQNNGV. Written as DNA, the CDR3 is TGTGCCAGCATGATGTCTCGCGGGGGGAATAGGAGCTCCTACAATGAGCAGTTCTTC. Protein product: CASMMSRGGNRSSYNEQFF.

In nucleotides, the CDR3 is TGTGCCAGCAGTTCTCTTGTTGAGAGTTCTAACTATGGCTACACCTTC. Protein sequence: CASSSLVESSNYGYTF. The chain is built from TRBV28 and TRBJ1-2; D call uncertain. Germline CDR1 is MDHEN and CDR2 is SYDVKM. V gave up 4 bases and J gave up 0 bases, with 15 bases separating them. This CDR3 comprises 16 residues.

The chain employs TRBV3-1 (or the pseudogene TRBV3-2) and TRBJ1-2, with TRBD1 as a possible D gene (6 bases). V was shortened by 3 bases and J by 1 base, with 12 bases between the two germline ends. CDR1 is LGHDT and CDR2 is YNNKEL in the germline V gene (reference sequence). This CDR3 is 15 amino acids long. Here the CDR3 DNA reads TGTGCCAGCAGCCACTACGACAGGTTTAACTATGGCTACACCTTC. This gives the protein CASSHYDRFNYGYTF.

J is TRBJ1-5 and V is TRBV29-1; possibly TRBD1 for D (5 bases). Germline-derived CDR1 and CDR2 are SQVTM and ANQGSEA. The CDR3 is 13 amino acids. The germline V and J ends were trimmed by 5 bases and 6 bases, with 14 bases remaining between them. The CDR3 DNA is TGCAGCGTTATAATTTCAGGGTTTCAGCCCCAGCATTTT. Encoded protein: CSVIISGFQPQHF. Using reference TRBV29-1 and TRBJ1-5 for the parts outside the CDR3, the full variable domain is SAVISQKPSRDICQRGTSLTIQCQVDSQVTMMFWYRQQPGQSLTLIATANQGSEATYESGFVIDKFPISRPNLTFSTLTVSNMSPEDSSIYLCSVIISGFQPQHFGDGTRLSIL.

The J gene is TRBJ2-2, the V gene TRBV4-3; the D gene is possibly TRBD2 (5 bases). The CDR3 has 15 amino acids. Germline V gene sequence: CDR1 LGHNA, CDR2 YSLEER. V shed 0 bases and J shed 2 bases, with 7 bases lying between them. The CDR3 region has the DNA TGCGCCAGCAGCCAAGACGAGGGTAACACCGGGGAGCTGTTTTTT. It codes for CASSQDEGNTGELFF.

V usage is TRBV6-5 and J usage is TRBJ2-3, with D possibly TRBD2 on 5 matching bases. V shed 8 bases and J shed 1 base, with 10 bases lying between them. CDR3 length: 13 residues. Germline V lookup: CDR1 MNHEY, CDR2 SVGAGI. As DNA, the CDR3 is TGTGCCAGCCGGAGGACGGGCACAGATACGCAGTATTTT. This sequence encodes CASRRTGTDTQYF.

The chain carries TRBV7-8 and TRBJ1-6; 9 nucleotides line up with TRBD1. From germline, CDR1 is SGHVS and CDR2 FQNEAQ. V trimming: 5 bases; J trimming: 4 bases; junction bases outside the gene matches: 3. This CDR3 comprises 15 residues. CDR3 sequence (DNA): TGTGCCAGCAGCCCTGACAGGGGGTATAATTCACCCCTCCACTTT. Translating it yields CASSPDRGYNSPLHF.

The J gene is TRBJ2-3, the V gene TRBV9, with D tentatively TRBD1 (6 bases). Germline V gene sequence: CDR1 SGDLS, CDR2 YYNGEE. Trimming removed 0 bases from V and 4 bases from J, with 12 bases in between. The CDR3 runs to 15 residues. CDR3 sequence: CASSVDLGASDTQYF. The CDR3 bases are TGTGCCAGCAGCGTAGACCTGGGGGCCTCAGATACGCAGTATTTT. Complete variable domain (other parts from reference TRBV9 and TRBJ2-3): DSGVTQTPKHLITATGQRVTLRCSPRSGDLSVYWYQQSLDQGLQFLIQYYNGEERAKGNILERFSAQQFPDLHSELNLSSLELGDSALYFCASSVDLGASDTQYFGPGTRLTVL.

The rearrangement joins TRBV28 to TRBJ2-3; 8 bases are a match to TRBD1. The germline V gene has CDR1 MDHEN and CDR2 SYDVKM. The V gene end was trimmed by 6 bases and the J gene end by 7 bases; junction bases not matched to a gene: 21. The CDR3 has 18 residues. CDR3 bases: TGTGCCAGCAGAGATCTAACAGGGGGTCTTACGAGGGTAAATACGCAGTATTTT. This encodes CASRDLTGGLTRVNTQYF.

The chain links TRBV11-3 to TRBJ2-7, with D perhaps TRBD1 (5 bases). The ends were cut back, 3 bases at V and 2 bases at J, with 14 bases in the middle. This CDR3 has 15 amino acids. Germline lookup yields CDR1 SGHNT and CDR2 YENEEA. The CDR3 region is CASSFGSGPTYEQYF. The CDR3 region has the DNA TGTGCCAGCAGCTTCGGGTCAGGGCCTACCTACGAGCAGTACTTC. Drawing the rest from reference TRBV11-3 and TRBJ2-7, the complete variable domain is EAGVVQSPRYKIIEKKQPVAFWCNPISGHNTLYWYLQNLGQGPELLIRYENEEAVDDSQLPKDRFSAERLKGVDSTLKIQPAELGDSAVYLCASSFGSGPTYEQYFGPGTRLTVT.

The chain carries TRBV10-3 and TRBJ2-1; 11 nucleotides line up with TRBD1. CDR1 is ENHRY, CDR2 SYGVKD, per germline. There are 14 residues in the CDR3. V gave up 7 bases and J gave up 3 bases; unmatched junction bases: 2. The CDR3 is CAITGTGGYNEQFF. As DNA, the CDR3 is TGTGCCATCACTGGGACAGGGGGCTACAATGAGCAGTTCTTC.